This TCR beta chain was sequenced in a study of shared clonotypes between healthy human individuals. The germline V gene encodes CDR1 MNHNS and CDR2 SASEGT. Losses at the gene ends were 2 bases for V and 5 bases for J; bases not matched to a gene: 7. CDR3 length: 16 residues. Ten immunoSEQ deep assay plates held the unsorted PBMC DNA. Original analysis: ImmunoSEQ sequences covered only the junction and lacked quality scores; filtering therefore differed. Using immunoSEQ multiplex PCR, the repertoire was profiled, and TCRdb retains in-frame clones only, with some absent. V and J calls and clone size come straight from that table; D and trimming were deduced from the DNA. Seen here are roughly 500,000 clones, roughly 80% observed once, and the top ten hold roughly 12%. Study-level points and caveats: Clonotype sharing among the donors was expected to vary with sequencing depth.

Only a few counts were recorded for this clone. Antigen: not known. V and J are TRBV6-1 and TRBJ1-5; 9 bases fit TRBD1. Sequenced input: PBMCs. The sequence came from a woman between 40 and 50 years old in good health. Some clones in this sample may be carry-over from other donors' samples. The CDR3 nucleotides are TGTGCCAGCAGTGAATCATCCGGGACAGGGCATCAGCCCCAGCATTTT. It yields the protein CASSESSGTGHQPQHF.